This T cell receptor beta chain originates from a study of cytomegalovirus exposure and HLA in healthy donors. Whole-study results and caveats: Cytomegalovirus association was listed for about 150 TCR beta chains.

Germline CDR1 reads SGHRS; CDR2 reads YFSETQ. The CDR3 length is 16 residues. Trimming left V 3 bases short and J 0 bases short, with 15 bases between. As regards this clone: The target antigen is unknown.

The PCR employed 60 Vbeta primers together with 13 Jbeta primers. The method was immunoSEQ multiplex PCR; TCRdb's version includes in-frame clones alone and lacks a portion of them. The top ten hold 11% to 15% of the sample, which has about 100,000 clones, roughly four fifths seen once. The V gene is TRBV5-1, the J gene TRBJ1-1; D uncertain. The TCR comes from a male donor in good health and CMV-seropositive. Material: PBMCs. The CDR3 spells CASSSVPGEMNTEAFF. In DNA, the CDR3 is TGCGCCAGCAGCTCCGTCCCTGGGGAGATGAACACTGAAGCTTTCTTT.